A single sample is the source of the 30 T cell receptor beta chains below, sequenced in a study of cytomegalovirus exposure and HLA in healthy donors. The PCR employed 60 Vbeta primers together with 13 Jbeta primers. Generated by immunoSEQ multiplex PCR, the TCRdb table keeps only in-frame clones and is missing some. The sample consists of roughly 100,000 clones, around 80% of them appearing once. Material: PBMCs. The receptors were sampled from a man aged 25-40 years in good health and CMV-seropositive.

The chain recombines TRBV14 with TRBJ2-1; no clear D gene. V was shortened by 3 bases and J by 10 bases, with 10 bases between the two germline ends. Germline V gene lookup returns CDR1 SGHDN and CDR2 FVKESK. The CDR3 covers 12 residues. The DNA of the CDR3 is TGTGCCAGCAGCCAGGGCTTAGGAGAGCAGTTCTTC. This sequence encodes CASSQGLGEQFF. Looking up the rest from reference TRBV14 and TRBJ2-1 gives the full variable domain: EAGVTQFPSHSVIEKGQTVTLRCDPISGHDNLYWYRRVMGKEIKFLLHFVKESKQDESGMPNNRFLAERTGGTYSTLKVQPAELEDSGVYFCASSQGLGEQFFGPGTRLTVL.

The chain links TRBV27 to TRBJ2-7; tentatively, D is TRBD1 (5 bases). Germline assignment: CDR1 MNHEY and CDR2 SMNVEV (reference sequence). CDR3 length equals 18 residues. The V gene lost 3 bases and the J gene lost 4 bases, with 25 bases spanning the gap. CDR3 protein: CASSLTTSPVGVVYEQYF. In DNA, the CDR3 is TGTGCCAGCAGTTTGACCACCAGTCCAGTAGGGGTGGTGTACGAGCAGTACTTC.

This clone occurred once. The J gene is TRBJ2-6, the V gene TRBV19; perhaps TRBD1 as D (6 bases). The length of the CDR3 is 16 residues. Trimming cost V 7 bases and J 4 bases, with 17 bases left between them. Per the germline V gene, CDR1 is LNHDA and CDR2 is SQIVND (reference sequence). The CDR3 nucleotides are TGTGCCAGTAAACAGGGAACCCCCGACGGGGCCAACGTCCTGACTTTC. Translated: CASKQGTPDGANVLTF.

V is TRBV10-3 and J is TRBJ1-5, with 8 positions matching TRBD1. Unmatched junction bases numbered 9, after V lost 6 bases and J lost 8 bases. The CDR3 length is 14 residues. Per the germline V gene, CDR1 is ENHRY and CDR2 is SYGVKD. The CDR3 spells CAISTEGQGEPQHF. For the CDR3, the DNA is TGTGCCATCAGCACGGAAGGACAGGGAGAGCCCCAGCATTTT.

The V call is TRBV21-1, the J call TRBJ1-1; the table's TRBD1 call for D was not verified on the DNA. TRBV21-1 is a recognized pseudogene. The CDR3 spans 14 residues. CDR3 DNA: TGTGCCAGCAGGGTGGGGCACGTGAACACTGAAGCTTTCTTT. Its translation: CASRVGHVNTEAFF.

This chain connects TRBV10-1 to TRBJ1-2; 11 bases align to TRBD1. The CDR3 is made up of 13 amino acids. CDR1 is WNHNN, CDR2 SYGVQD, per germline (reference sequence). The trim removed 8 bases at V and 7 bases at J, leaving 6 bases unmatched. CDR3 DNA sequence: TGCGCCAGCCCGGGACAGGGGGAGTGTGGCTACACCTTC. This gives the protein CASPGQGECGYTF.

The J gene is TRBJ1-2, the V gene TRBV4-3, with no clear D. CDR1 and CDR2 from the germline V gene are LGHNA and YSLEER. The CDR3 runs 15 residues. V lost 0 bases to trimming and J lost 8 bases, with 16 bases between them. Written as DNA, the CDR3 is TGCGCCAGCAGCCAAGATACCTCTAGAAGTGGAGGCTACACCTTC. Its translation is CASSQDTSRSGGYTF.

V gene TRBV15 combines with J gene TRBJ2-1; TRBD2 matches 13 bases. Germline lookup yields CDR1 LNHNV and CDR2 YYDKDF (reference sequence). J was trimmed by 5 bases and V by 3 bases; bases with no gene match: 4. The CDR3 has 16 residues. Here the CDR3 DNA reads TGTGCCACCAGCAGGGTACTAGCGGGGGGGCACAATGAGCAGTTCTTC. Its protein product is CATSRVLAGGHNEQFF. The full variable domain, with the rest looked up from reference TRBV15 and TRBJ2-1, is DAMVIQNPRYQVTQFGKPVTLSCSQTLNHNVMYWYQQKSSQAPKLLFHYYDKDFNNEADTPDNFQSRRPNTSFCFLDIRSPGLGDTAMYLCATSRVLAGGHNEQFFGPGTRLTVL.

The rearrangement links TRBV9 to TRBJ2-7, with D perhaps TRBD1 (5 bases). V was cut by 3 bases and J by 0 bases, with 13 bases left in between. The CDR3 is made up of 15 amino acids. Germline CDR1 reads SGDLS; CDR2 reads YYNGEE. CDR3 sequence (DNA): TGTGCCAGCAGCGCCTCGACAGTGAGCTCCTACGAGCAGTACTTC. Amino acids: CASSASTVSSYEQYF.

V gene TRBV11-3 combines with J gene TRBJ2-1; D is perhaps TRBD1 (6 bases). The CDR3 contains 13 residues. V was shortened by 5 bases and J by 5 bases, with 10 bases between the two germline ends. Germline CDR1 reads SGHNT; CDR2 reads YENEEA. The CDR3 here is CASSPRGDNEQFF. The CDR3 coding sequence is TGTGCCAGCAGCCCCAGGGGTGACAATGAGCAGTTCTTC.

This clone was recorded a few times. The chain joins TRBV18 to TRBJ2-7; D might be TRBD1 (6 bases). Trimming took off 2 bases at V and 3 bases at J, with 17 bases between the two ends. The CDR3 spans 16 residues. The germline V gene has CDR1 KGHSH and CDR2 LQKENI. This chain's CDR3 is CASSPSMDRGYYEQYF. The CDR3 nucleotides read TGTGCCAGCTCACCATCGATGGACAGAGGTTACTACGAGCAGTACTTC.

Only a few counts were recorded for this clone. This chain connects TRBV28 to TRBJ1-6; unclear D gene. Trimming left V 6 bases short and J 0 bases short, with 9 bases between. Germline V gives CDR1 MDHEN, CDR2 SYDVKM. CDR3 length: 15 amino acids. The CDR3 nucleotides read TGTGCCAGCAGACAGCCGAGCTCCTATAATTCACCCCTCCACTTT. Its protein is CASRQPSSYNSPLHF.

This rearrangement joins TRBV7-2 to TRBJ2-2; 9 bases align to TRBD1. CDR3 size: 16 residues. From germline, CDR1 is SGHTA and CDR2 FQGNSA. Trimming removed 4 bases from V and 6 bases from J; junction bases left unmatched: 9. CDR3 sequence: CASSSSGTGIAGELFF. The CDR3 bases are TGTGCCAGCAGCTCATCCGGGACAGGGATCGCCGGGGAGCTGTTTTTT.

V gene TRBV2 combines with J gene TRBJ2-1; 7 nucleotides match TRBD1. J lost 7 bases, V lost 7 bases, and 7 bases had no gene match. Germline V gene data show CDR1 as SNHLY and CDR2 as FYNNEI. The CDR3 totals 13 residues. The CDR3 is CASTRQGVNEQFF. DNA of the CDR3: TGTGCCAGCACCCGACAGGGCGTGAATGAGCAGTTCTTC.

This clone was counted only a few times. The chain links TRBV4-1 to TRBJ1-2; D is undetermined. The ends were cut back, 4 bases at V and 4 bases at J, with 25 bases in the middle. CDR1 MGHRA and CDR2 YSYEKL come from the germline V gene. The CDR3 spans 18 residues. CDR3 in DNA: TGCGCCAGCAGCCCCGGGAGGCAGGCCTCGCGGAATAGCTATGGCTACACCTTC. Translated, it gives CASSPGRQASRNSYGYTF.

For the CDR3, the DNA is TGTGCCAGCAGCAGACTAGATCAAGAGACCCAGTACTTC. Translating gives CASSRLDQETQYF. The chain employs TRBV28 and TRBJ2-5, with a weak D call TRBD2 (6 bases). The germline V gene has CDR1 MDHEN and CDR2 SYDVKM. V shed 6 bases and J shed 2 bases, with 10 bases lying between them. CDR3 length: 13 residues.

The V call is TRBV6-6, the J call TRBJ1-2, with 7 bases fitting TRBD1. CDR3 length: 14 amino acids. V was clipped by 6 bases and J by 0 bases; unmatched bases: 4. CDR1 and CDR2 (germline): MNHNY, SVGAGI (reference sequence). The CDR3 nucleotides read TGTGCCAGCAGCTTGACAGGGACTAACTATGGCTACACCTTC. This encodes CASSLTGTNYGYTF.

CDR3 coding DNA: TGTGCCAGCAGCCACCTTGGGTCGGGGGGGGACTACAATGAGCAGTTCTTC. Translated, it gives CASSHLGSGGDYNEQFF. The chain combines TRBV4-2 with TRBJ2-1; the match to TRBD2 covers 8 bases. Germline V gene data show CDR1 as LGHNA and CDR2 as YNFKEQ. The CDR3 has 17 residues. V lost 3 bases to trimming and J lost 3 bases; unmatched junction nucleotides: 10.

This chain connects TRBV2 to TRBJ1-5; no definite D call. In germline, CDR1 is SNHLY, CDR2 FYNNEI. The CDR3 covers 14 residues. V lost 3 bases and J 0 bases, leaving 6 bases between the germline ends. The CDR3 DNA reads as TGTGCCAGCAGTGACACTTATAGCAATCAGCCCCAGCATTTT. It codes for CASSDTYSNQPQHF.

The sample holds a few counts of this clone. This chain links TRBV28 with TRBJ2-5; D remains ambiguous. Germline V gene data show CDR1 as MDHEN and CDR2 as SYDVKM. This CDR3 region has 14 residues. Trimming stripped 2 bases from V and 1 base from J, with 8 bases between. The CDR3 nucleotides read TGTGCCAGCAGTTTACAGACACTCCAAGAGACCCAGTACTTC. Translating it yields CASSLQTLQETQYF.

This clone appeared a single time. V usage is TRBV10-3 and J usage is TRBJ2-3, with 15 bases identical to TRBD2. J was trimmed by 0 bases and V by 5 bases; bases with no gene match: 6. This CDR3 spans 18 amino acids. Germline V gene data show CDR1 as ENHRY and CDR2 as SYGVKD. DNA of the CDR3: TGTGCCATCAGTCCCGGACTAGCGGGGGGGCTAAGCACAGATACGCAGTATTTT. Translated: CAISPGLAGGLSTDTQYF.

The rearrangement uses TRBV7-9 and TRBJ2-5; TRBD2 might be the D (7 bases). Germline V gene lookup returns CDR1 SEHNR and CDR2 FQNEAQ (reference sequence). The length of the CDR3 is 15 residues. V was clipped by 1 base and J by 5 bases, with 14 bases between them. In nucleotides, the CDR3 is TGTGCCAGCAGCTTAGTCCGGGGGGCCGCGGAGACCCAGTACTTC. Translation gives CASSLVRGAAETQYF. Complete variable domain (other parts from reference TRBV7-9 and TRBJ2-5): DTGVSQNPRHKITKRGQNVTFRCDPISEHNRLYWYRQTLGQGPEFLTYFQNEAQLEKSRLLSDRFSAERPKGSFSTLEIQRTEQGDSAMYLCASSLVRGAAETQYFGPGTRLLVL.

The V call is TRBV4-1, the J call TRBJ2-1; the D gene is possibly TRBD2 (5 bases). Germline V CDR1 and CDR2: MGHRA, YSYEKL. This CDR3 is 15 amino acids long. V lost 1 base, J lost 3 bases, and 10 bases lay in between. Here the CDR3 reads CASSQVLAGYNEQFF. The CDR3 DNA sequence: TGCGCCAGCAGCCAAGTTCTAGCAGGCTACAATGAGCAGTTCTTC.

The chain combines TRBV5-4 with TRBJ1-1; tentatively, D is TRBD1 (5 bases). V was trimmed by 0 bases and J by 3 bases, leaving 12 bases between them. The CDR3 is 15 amino acids. Germline V gives CDR1 SGHNT, CDR2 YYREEE (reference sequence). For the CDR3, the DNA is TGTGCCAGCAGCTTGGTTGGGGCGAAGGACACTGAAGCTTTCTTT. As protein: CASSLVGAKDTEAFF.

The CDR3: CASSDSRGLYSNQPQHF. The DNA for the CDR3 is TGTGCCAGCAGTGACTCCAGGGGGCTATATAGCAATCAGCCCCAGCATTTT. This sequence joins TRBV2 and TRBJ1-5, with 8 bases lining up with TRBD1. Germline assignment: CDR1 SNHLY and CDR2 FYNNEI. This CDR3 region has 17 residues. V shed 3 bases, J shed 0 bases, and the junction held 7 bases outside the gene matches. Combining the CDR3 with reference TRBV2 and TRBJ1-5 gives the whole variable domain EPEVTQTPSHQVTQMGQEVILRCVPISNHLYFYWYRQILGQKVEFLVSFYNNEISEKSEIFDDQFSVERPDGSNFTLKIRSTKLEDSAMYFCASSDSRGLYSNQPQHFGDGTRLSIL.

This chain links TRBV14 with TRBJ1-2, with unresolved D. The ends were cut back, 1 base at V and 7 bases at J, with 13 bases in the middle. The CDR3 runs to 14 residues. Per germline, CDR1 SGHDN and CDR2 FVKESK. In DNA, the CDR3 is TGTGCCAGCAGCCAAGCCGGGAAGACTGGTGGCTACACCTTC. It encodes CASSQAGKTGGYTF.

This clone turned up a few times. V gene TRBV6-5 combines with J gene TRBJ2-7, with no clear D. The germline CDR1 and CDR2 sequences are MNHEY and SVGAGI. The CDR3 is made up of 13 amino acids. V gave up 8 bases and J gave up 1 base, with 12 bases separating them. CDR3 DNA sequence: TGTGCCAGCGTCAAACCGGTATCCTACGAGCAGTACTTC. Amino acid sequence: CASVKPVSYEQYF.

This chain joins TRBV27 and TRBJ2-3; 9 nucleotides agree with TRBD1. The junction had 4 bases not matched to a gene; V was cut back by 4 bases and J by 5 bases. Germline V gene data show CDR1 as MNHEY and CDR2 as SMNVEV (reference sequence). CDR3 size: 14 residues. CDR3 bases: TGTGCCAGCAGTTCACAGGGGGCAGGAGATACGCAGTATTTT. This encodes CASSSQGAGDTQYF.

The rearrangement uses TRBV6-1 and TRBJ2-5, with D possibly TRBD2 on 5 matching bases. CDR1 is MNHNS, CDR2 SASEGT, per germline. V was pared by 5 bases and J by 4 bases, with 17 bases between. This CDR3 has 15 residues. This CDR3 reads CASSPGNMLGETQYF. The DNA of the CDR3 is TGTGCCAGCAGTCCCGGGAATATGTTGGGAGAGACCCAGTACTTC.

This sequence joins TRBV19 and TRBJ1-2; possibly TRBD1 for D (5 bases). CDR1 and CDR2 from the germline V gene are LNHDA and SQIVND (reference sequence). There are 13 residues in the CDR3. Trimming cost V 7 bases and J 0 bases, with 9 bases left between them. CDR3 DNA: TGTGCCAGTATTGGGACTTCTAACTATGGCTACACCTTC. This sequence encodes CASIGTSNYGYTF.